This TCR beta chain was identified during a study of T cells in Graves' hyperthyroidism and ophthalmopathy. Uncontrolled infection, other autoimmune disease, pregnancy or lactation disqualified patients from enrolment. PBMCs were derived from about 9.1 ml fresh peripheral blood. From RNA transcripts, TCR beta CDR3 regions were amplified. A first-round RT-PCR of the TCR CDR3 used the HTBI primer set. TCRdb re-called the multiplex PCR reads through MiXCR, storing one row per CDR3 protein. Of fewer than 650,000 distinct CDR3 sequences listed, 12% to 15% were seen once; the top ten hold roughly 13%. Study-wide results and limits: With a median lead of around 6.7 months before onset, the model predicted ophthalmopathy. In blood, most of the thyroid clonotypes expanded above 0.001 were also present.

This clonotype showed up many times. Its matching antigen is unknown. The length of the CDR3 is 15 residues. J lost 4 bases, V lost 3 bases, and 7 bases had no gene match. Germline loops: CDR1 MDHEN, CDR2 SYDVKM. The source of this sequence is a woman aged 40 to 50 with Graves' hyperthyroidism. The sequenced sample consisted of blood. The chain joins TRBV28 to TRBJ2-7; TRBD2 agrees at 9 bases. The DNA of the CDR3 is TGTGCCAGCAGTTTGTATGGACTAGCGCTGTACGAGCAGTACTTC. This gives the protein CASSLYGLALYEQYF. Filled out from reference TRBV28 and TRBJ2-7, the complete variable domain reads DVKVTQSSRYLVKRTGEKVFLECVQDMDHENMFWYRQDPGLGLRLIYFSYDVKMKEKGDIPEGYSVSREKKERFSLILESASTNQTSMYLCASSLYGLALYEQYFGPGTRLTVT.